This is a list of T cell receptor beta chains from one sample in a study of cytomegalovirus exposure and HLA in healthy donors. Data came from immunoSEQ multiplex PCR; TCRdb stores just in-frame clones and leaves some out. The sample lists 150,000 to 200,000 clones, 81% occurring once. The sequenced material came from PBMCs. The source is a man aged 45-60 years in good health and CMV-seronegative. CDR3s include the opening cysteine and the closing phenylalanine or tryptophan. Fields, in order: V gene, clone size, J gene, D gene, CDR3 protein, CDR3 DNA. D genes are given only for firm matches. Some rows mark clone size as missing; the rest say once, few, many or name a class of expanded clone.

v_gene: TRBV25-1
abundance: .
j_gene: TRBJ2-1
d_gene: TRBD1
CDR3aa: CASSEPLGGSYEQFF
CDR3nt: TGTGCCAGCAGTGAGCCCCTAGGGGGCAGTTATGAGCAGTTCTTC

v_gene: TRBV5-1
abundance: .
j_gene: TRBJ1-1
d_gene: .
CDR3aa: CASSAQGNTEAFF
CDR3nt: TGCGCCAGCAGCGCGCAGGGTAACACTGAAGCTTTCTTT

v_gene: TRBV6-4
abundance: many
j_gene: TRBJ1-2
d_gene: .
CDR3aa: CASSDSRGAGYTF
CDR3nt: TGTGCCAGCAGTGACTCACGGGGAGCTGGCTACACCTTC

v_gene: TRBV7-2
abundance: .
j_gene: TRBJ1-3
d_gene: .
CDR3aa: CASGTWTSGNTIYF
CDR3nt: TGTGCCAGCGGGACATGGACCTCTGGAAACACCATATATTTT

v_gene: TRBV5-1
abundance: .
j_gene: TRBJ2-5
d_gene: TRBD1
CDR3aa: CASSTTTGYQETQYF
CDR3nt: TGCGCCAGCAGCACTACGACAGGGTACCAAGAGACCCAGTACTTC

v_gene: TRBV5-4
abundance: .
j_gene: TRBJ1-1
d_gene: TRBD1
CDR3aa: CASSSTGTGGTEAFF
CDR3nt: TGTGCCAGCAGCTCGACCGGGACAGGGGGCACTGAAGCTTTCTTT

v_gene: TRBV5-4
abundance: .
j_gene: TRBJ2-1
d_gene: TRBD1
CDR3aa: CASNGDRVGYNEQFF
CDR3nt: TGTGCCAGCAATGGGGACAGGGTAGGGTACAATGAGCAGTTCTTC

v_gene: TRBV7-6
abundance: .
j_gene: TRBJ1-5
d_gene: .
CDR3aa: CASSSNQPQHF
CDR3nt: TGTGCCAGCAGCTCTAATCAGCCCCAGCATTTT

v_gene: TRBV2
abundance: .
j_gene: TRBJ2-3
d_gene: .
CDR3aa: CASEIDTQYF
CDR3nt: TGTGCCAGTGAGATTGATACGCAGTATTTT

v_gene: TRBV5-6
abundance: .
j_gene: TRBJ2-7
d_gene: .
CDR3aa: CASLRIADFSYEQYF
CDR3nt: TGTGCCAGCTTACGGATAGCGGATTTTTCCTACGAGCAGTACTTC

v_gene: TRBV7-2
abundance: .
j_gene: TRBJ1-2
d_gene: .
CDR3aa: CASSTREASNYGYTF
CDR3nt: TGTGCCAGCAGCACTCGAGAGGCTTCTAACTATGGCTACACCTTC

v_gene: TRBV14
abundance: once
j_gene: TRBJ2-1
d_gene: TRBD2
CDR3aa: CASSPVGRGSSYNEQFF
CDR3nt: TGTGCCAGCAGCCCCGTTGGGCGGGGGTCCTCCTACAATGAGCAGTTCTTC

v_gene: TRBV6-5
abundance: few
j_gene: TRBJ2-7
d_gene: .
CDR3aa: CASSYSTRSSYEQYF
CDR3nt: TGTGCCAGCAGTTACTCGACTCGTAGTTCCTACGAGCAGTACTTC

v_gene: TRBV10-3
abundance: .
j_gene: TRBJ1-2
d_gene: .
CDR3aa: CAISDRRGGANYGYTF
CDR3nt: TGTGCCATCAGTGACCGCAGGGGCGGAGCTAACTATGGCTACACCTTC

v_gene: TRBV5-1
abundance: .
j_gene: TRBJ2-1
d_gene: .
CDR3aa: CASSVNSGLYNEQFF
CDR3nt: TGCGCCAGCAGCGTCAACTCGGGACTTTACAATGAGCAGTTCTTC

v_gene: TRBV4-2
abundance: .
j_gene: TRBJ1-4
d_gene: .
CDR3aa: CASSQDSGGRKLFF
CDR3nt: TGTGCCAGCAGCCAAGATAGCGGAGGGCGAAAACTGTTTTTT

v_gene: TRBV12-5
abundance: once
j_gene: TRBJ2-7
d_gene: .
CDR3aa: CASGLKLALISSCEQYF
CDR3nt: TGTGCTAGTGGTTTGAAACTAGCACTCATTTCCTCCTGCGAGCAGTACTTC

v_gene: TRBV13
abundance: .
j_gene: TRBJ2-7
d_gene: .
CDR3aa: CASSFDRREQYF
CDR3nt: TGTGCCAGCAGCTTCGACAGGCGTGAGCAGTACTTC

v_gene: TRBV15
abundance: .
j_gene: TRBJ1-4
d_gene: .
CDR3aa: CATSRDPGATNEKLFF
CDR3nt: TGTGCCACCAGCAGGGATCCAGGTGCAACTAATGAAAAACTGTTTTTT

v_gene: TRBV18
abundance: .
j_gene: TRBJ1-5
d_gene: .
CDR3aa: CASSPQGINQPQHF
CDR3nt: TGTGCCAGCTCCCCCCAGGGAATCAATCAGCCCCAGCATTTT

v_gene: TRBV27
abundance: once
j_gene: TRBJ1-5
d_gene: .
CDR3aa: CASSPQGSNQPQHF
CDR3nt: TGTGCCAGCAGTCCACAGGGAAGCAATCAGCCCCAGCATTTT

v_gene: TRBV4-1
abundance: .
j_gene: TRBJ2-4
d_gene: TRBD1
CDR3aa: CASSPGQGTKNIQYF
CDR3nt: TGCGCCAGCAGCCCAGGACAGGGTACCAAAAACATTCAGTACTTC

v_gene: TRBV7-9
abundance: .
j_gene: TRBJ1-1
d_gene: TRBD1
CDR3aa: CSSSLVDRVSEAFF
CDR3nt: TGTTCCAGCAGCTTAGTTGACAGGGTCTCTGAAGCTTTCTTT

v_gene: TRBV7-6
abundance: .
j_gene: TRBJ1-1
d_gene: TRBD1
CDR3aa: CASSLGDSRPGEAFF
CDR3nt: TGTGCCAGCAGCTTGGGGGACAGTCGACCAGGAGAAGCTTTCTTT

v_gene: TRBV18
abundance: once
j_gene: TRBJ1-5
d_gene: TRBD1
CDR3aa: CASSRNRGDQPQHF
CDR3nt: TGTGCCAGCTCAAGGAACAGGGGGGATCAGCCCCAGCATTTT

v_gene: TRBV18
abundance: .
j_gene: TRBJ1-3
d_gene: TRBD1
CDR3aa: CASSPDRGRGNTIYF
CDR3nt: TGTGCCAGCTCGCCCGACAGGGGTCGAGGAAACACCATATATTTT

v_gene: TRBV5-1
abundance: .
j_gene: TRBJ1-6
d_gene: TRBD1
CDR3aa: CASSSGTGDSPLHF
CDR3nt: TGCGCCAGCAGCTCCGGGACAGGGGACTCACCCCTCCACTTT

v_gene: TRBV7-6
abundance: once
j_gene: TRBJ2-3
d_gene: .
CDR3aa: CASSTPPTGGVADTQYF
CDR3nt: TGTGCCAGCAGCACCCCCCCAACGGGGGGCGTCGCAGATACGCAGTATTTT

v_gene: TRBV2
abundance: .
j_gene: TRBJ2-7
d_gene: TRBD1
CDR3aa: CATTGGKFEQYF
CDR3nt: TGTGCCACGACAGGGGGCAAGTTCGAGCAGTACTTC

v_gene: TRBV5-1
abundance: .
j_gene: TRBJ2-5
d_gene: TRBD2
CDR3aa: CASSLAGVETQYF
CDR3nt: TGCGCCAGCAGCCTAGCGGGGGTTGAGACCCAGTACTTC

v_gene: TRBV30
abundance: .
j_gene: TRBJ2-6
d_gene: .
CDR3aa: CAWLSGANVLTF
CDR3nt: TGTGCCTGGCTCTCCGGGGCCAACGTCCTGACTTTC

v_gene: TRBV7-3
abundance: .
j_gene: TRBJ2-2
d_gene: TRBD2
CDR3aa: CASSPRGAGVAGELFF
CDR3nt: TGTGCCAGCAGTCCTCGAGGGGCGGGGGTCGCCGGGGAGCTGTTTTTT

v_gene: TRBV27
abundance: .
j_gene: TRBJ1-3
d_gene: .
CDR3aa: CASSELGRENTIYF
CDR3nt: TGTGCCAGCAGTGAGCTAGGGAGAGAAAACACCATATATTTT

v_gene: TRBV19
abundance: .
j_gene: TRBJ1-3
d_gene: .
CDR3aa: CASVSGVTIYF
CDR3nt: TGTGCCAGTGTCTCGGGGGTCACCATATATTTT

v_gene: TRBV27
abundance: once
j_gene: TRBJ1-5
d_gene: TRBD1
CDR3aa: CASSLTAGGQPQHF
CDR3nt: TGTGCCAGCAGTTTAACCGCAGGGGGCCAGCCCCAGCATTTT

v_gene: TRBV7-8
abundance: .
j_gene: TRBJ2-2
d_gene: TRBD2
CDR3aa: CASSSTGGGLGGGELFF
CDR3nt: TGTGCCAGCAGCTCCACCGGCGGGGGGTTAGGAGGCGGGGAGCTGTTTTTT

v_gene: TRBV11-2
abundance: .
j_gene: TRBJ1-4
d_gene: .
CDR3aa: CASRREGSEKLFF
CDR3nt: TGTGCCAGCCGCAGGGAGGGGTCAGAAAAACTGTTTTTT

v_gene: TRBV4-1
abundance: .
j_gene: TRBJ2-7
d_gene: TRBD2
CDR3aa: CASSQGLADSYEQYF
CDR3nt: TGCGCCAGCAGCCAGGGACTAGCGGACAGTTACGAGCAGTACTTC

v_gene: TRBV7-7
abundance: .
j_gene: TRBJ2-5
d_gene: .
CDR3aa: CASSSYRVETQYF
CDR3nt: TGTGCCAGCAGCTCCTACAGGGTGGAGACCCAGTACTTC

v_gene: TRBV7-7
abundance: .
j_gene: TRBJ2-1
d_gene: .
CDR3aa: CASSLRLADNEQFF
CDR3nt: TGTGCTAGCAGCTTAAGGCTAGCTGACAATGAGCAGTTCTTC